These 9 T cell receptor beta chains came from one sample sequenced in a study of T-cell reconstitution after alpha-beta-depleted transplantation in children. Unique molecular identifiers were incorporated when the TCRbeta library was constructed. MiXCR, run by TCRdb on the PCR reads, gives a single entry per CDR3 protein. Of 300,000 or so distinct CDR3 sequences listed, around 25% are singletons. Sequencing was performed on PBMCs, mostly from graft donor cells, taken 180 days after TCRalphabeta/CD19-depleted stem cell transplant. The receptors shown here come from a male patient between 5 and 17 years old who had a stem cell transplant for acute lymphoblastic leukemia, so the T cells may come from the graft donor.

This clonotype was counted a few times. J is TRBJ1-1 and V is TRBV10-3; D is undetermined. This CDR3 region has 12 residues. The germline CDR1 and CDR2 sequences are ENHRY and SYGVKD. Deletions cut 8 bases from V and 1 base from J, with 8 bases between. In DNA form, the CDR3 reads TGTGCCATCGTGGCTTCGAACACTGAAGCTTTCTTT. Amino acid sequence: CAIVASNTEAFF.

This clonotype was seen a few times. The chain has TRBV3-1 and TRBJ2-7, with TRBD2 identical over 12 bases. Germline CDR1 and CDR2: LGHDT and YNNKEL (reference sequence). V lost 4 bases, J lost 5 bases, and 3 bases stayed unmatched. The CDR3 is 14 residues long. The CDR3 spells CASSRTSGNHEQYF. The CDR3 DNA is TGTGCCAGCAGCCGGACTAGCGGGAATCACGAGCAGTACTTC.

This chain links TRBV20-1 with TRBJ2-7; D unclear. V was clipped by 3 bases and J by 3 bases, with 3 bases between them. This CDR3 contains 10 residues. In germline, CDR1 is DFQATT, CDR2 SNEGSKA (reference sequence). The DNA of the CDR3 is TGCAGTGCTAGTCTCTACGAGCAGTACTTC. Its translation: CSASLYEQYF.

The sample holds a few counts of this clonotype. CDR3 coding DNA: TGCAGTGCTCACATACGGACAGGGGGGGCCTACAATGAGCAGTTCTTC. Its protein is CSAHIRTGGAYNEQFF. This rearrangement joins TRBV20-1 to TRBJ2-1; 10 bases align to TRBD1. V shed 5 bases and J 2 bases; nucleotides not matched to a gene: 9. Germline-derived CDR1 and CDR2 are DFQATT and SNEGSKA (reference sequence). This CDR3 has 16 residues.

The sample holds a few counts of this clonotype. The gene calls are TRBV7-8 and TRBJ2-2; 13 bases align to TRBD2. Germline CDR1 and CDR2: SGHVS and FQNEAQ. The CDR3 is made up of 17 amino acids. Trimming cost V 7 bases and J 4 bases; bases outside gene matches: 9. CDR3 nucleotide sequence: TGTGCCAGCACCCCAAGTAGACTAGCGGGAGGCACCGGGGAGCTGTTTTTT. Its protein is CASTPSRLAGGTGELFF.

This clonotype was seen a few times. V is TRBV6-1 and J is TRBJ2-1; 8 bases align to TRBD2. Germline assignment: CDR1 MNHNS and CDR2 SASEGT. Trimming at V came to 5 bases and at J to 1 base, leaving 10 bases not matched to a gene. This CDR3 spans 17 amino acids. CDR3 sequence reads: CASSPTTSGPSYNEQFF. CDR3 DNA sequence: TGTGCCAGCAGTCCTACTACTAGCGGTCCTTCCTACAATGAGCAGTTCTTC.

This clonotype was seen more than once but under ten times. The chain's CDR3 is CASSLIPRDPNTGELFF. The DNA of the CDR3 is TGTGCCAGCAGTTTAATTCCCAGGGACCCGAACACCGGGGAGCTGTTTTTT. J is TRBJ2-2 and V is TRBV12-3 or TRBV12-4; D may be TRBD1 or TRBD2 (5 bases each). The CDR3 has 17 residues. Trimming left V 2 bases short and J 0 bases short, with 13 bases between.

This chain uses TRBV4-2 with TRBJ1-2; D not certain. In germline, CDR1 is LGHNA, CDR2 YNFKEQ. V was cut by 4 bases and J by 5 bases, with 17 bases left in between. This CDR3 spans 15 amino acids. CDR3 bases: TGTGCCAGCAGCCCCGGCCTACGGATATTATATGGCTACACCTTC. It encodes CASSPGLRILYGYTF.

This clonotype was detected a few times. The chain carries TRBV4-1 and TRBJ1-5; TRBD1 might be the D (5 bases). The germline V and J ends were trimmed by 0 bases and 0 bases, with 9 bases remaining between them. Germline CDR1 and CDR2: MGHRA and YSYEKL. The CDR3 totals 16 residues. CDR3 DNA sequence: TGCGCCAGCAGCCAAGAACAGGTTGATAGCAATCAGCCCCAGCATTTT. Its protein is CASSQEQVDSNQPQHF.